This TCR beta chain was captured in a study of regulatory dendritic cells for organ transplantation. Study-wide background: Day 6 dendritic cell cultures were stimulated with LPS. General study points: Memory T cells were less diverse than naive, with memory CD8+ most oligoclonal.

CFSE-labeled sorted T cells met regulatory or mature dendritic cells for four to five days. Memory T cells were CD45RO+, naive were CD45RA+, sorted by FACS. The CDR3 sequence is 15 residues long. Trimming left V 0 bases short and J 2 bases short, with 9 bases between. Germline V gene sequence: CDR1 SGHRS, CDR2 YFSETQ. Concerning this clone: Its cognate antigen is unknown.

Method: immunoSEQ multiplex PCR; TCRdb's copy keeps in-frame clones and lacks some. The table shows under 12,000 clones, with roughly 82% occurring only once. This clonotype was sampled from a human donor in good health. The source material was memory CD4+ T cells from blood cultured with regulatory dendritic cells. The subset: CD45RO+ memory T cells. This chain uses TRBV5-1 with TRBJ1-5, with TRBD1 as a possible D gene (5 bases). The CDR3 reads CASSLGQGGNQPQHF. Here the CDR3 DNA reads TGCGCCAGCAGCTTGGGGCAGGGCGGCAATCAGCCCCAGCATTTT.